The clone carrying this T cell receptor (beta chain) occurred a few times. Its specificity is not known. The sample comes from a study of T cells after yellow fever vaccination. Whole-study context: The fractions with low cell numbers were processed using SMART-Seq v4 Ultra Low Input. Study outcomes and limitations: Boosting was followed by the reappearance of most primary-vaccination clones (about 97% CD4, around 90% CD8).

Template switching by 5'RACE produced TCR cDNA, adding a universal primer site and UMIs. TCRdb re-analysed the 5' RACE reads in MiXCR, keeping a single row per CDR3 protein. The sample holds about 320,000 distinct CDR3 sequences; 3.5% to 5% are singletons and the top ten take roughly a fifth. The CDR3 is 15 residues long. The germline gives CDR1 MNHEY, CDR2 SVGAGI. V was shortened by 2 bases and J by 1 base, with 8 bases between the two germline ends. V is TRBV6-5 and J is TRBJ2-2; D gene ambiguous. Sequenced material: PBMCs, taken 15 days after the yellow fever booster vaccination. The receptor was derived from a man aged 18 to 30 who received the YFV17D yellow fever vaccine. The CDR3 is CASSYQARNTGELFF. The CDR3 DNA follows: TGTGCCAGCAGTTACCAGGCTAGGAACACCGGGGAGCTGTTTTTT.